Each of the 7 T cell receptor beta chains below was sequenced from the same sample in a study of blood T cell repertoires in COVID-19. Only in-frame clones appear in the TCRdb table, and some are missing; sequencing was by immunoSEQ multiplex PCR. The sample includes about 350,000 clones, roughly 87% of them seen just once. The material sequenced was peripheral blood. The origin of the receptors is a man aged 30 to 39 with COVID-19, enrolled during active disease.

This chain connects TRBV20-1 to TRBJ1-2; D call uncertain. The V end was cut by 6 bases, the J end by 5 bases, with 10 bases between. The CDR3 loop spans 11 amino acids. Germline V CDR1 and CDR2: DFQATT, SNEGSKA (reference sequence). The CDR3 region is CSAKAGYGYTF. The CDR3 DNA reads TGCAGTGCAAAGGCGGGATATGGCTACACCTTC.

The DNA for the CDR3 is TGTGCCAGTAGGGCCCGAGCGGGGGTTATTGAGCAGTTCTTC. Residues: CASRARAGVIEQFF. This chain links TRBV19 with TRBJ2-1; TRBD2 agrees at 8 bases. V was pared by 6 bases and J by 9 bases, with 10 bases of the junction left unmatched. The CDR3 is 14 residues long. Germline V lookup: CDR1 LNHDA, CDR2 SQIVND (reference sequence).

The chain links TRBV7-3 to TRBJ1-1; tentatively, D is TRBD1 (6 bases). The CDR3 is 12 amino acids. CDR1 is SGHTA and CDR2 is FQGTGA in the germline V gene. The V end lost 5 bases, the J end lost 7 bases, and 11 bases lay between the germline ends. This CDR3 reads CASSNDRNEAFF. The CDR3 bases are TGTGCCAGCAGCAATGACAGGAATGAAGCTTTCTTT.

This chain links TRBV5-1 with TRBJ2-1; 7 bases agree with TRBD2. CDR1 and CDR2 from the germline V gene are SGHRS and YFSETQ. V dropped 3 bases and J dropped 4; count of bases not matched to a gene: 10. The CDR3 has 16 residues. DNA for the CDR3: TGCGCCAGCAGCTCCTACTCGGGACTACCTTACAATGAGCAGTTCTTC. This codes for CASSSYSGLPYNEQFF.

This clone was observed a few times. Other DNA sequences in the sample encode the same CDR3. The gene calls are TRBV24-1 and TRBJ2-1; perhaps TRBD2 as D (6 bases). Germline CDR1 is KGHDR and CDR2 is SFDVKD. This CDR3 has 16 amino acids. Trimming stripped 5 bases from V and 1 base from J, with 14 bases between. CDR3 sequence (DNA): TGTGCCACCAGTGTAGGAGGGATCTATTCCTACAATGAGCAGTTCTTC. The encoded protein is CATSVGGIYSYNEQFF.

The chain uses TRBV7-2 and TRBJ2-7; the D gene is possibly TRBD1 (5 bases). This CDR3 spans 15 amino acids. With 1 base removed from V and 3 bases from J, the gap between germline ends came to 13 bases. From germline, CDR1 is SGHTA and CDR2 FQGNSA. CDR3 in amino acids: CASSLGPGNFYEQYF. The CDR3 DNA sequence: TGTGCCAGCAGCTTAGGCCCAGGGAACTTCTACGAGCAGTACTTC. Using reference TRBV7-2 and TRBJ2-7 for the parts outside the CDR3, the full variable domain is GAGVSQSPSNKVTEKGKDVELRCDPISGHTALYWYRQSLGQGLEFLIYFQGNSAPDKSGLPSDRFSAERTGGSVSTLTIQRTQQEDSAVYLCASSLGPGNFYEQYFGPGTRLTVT.

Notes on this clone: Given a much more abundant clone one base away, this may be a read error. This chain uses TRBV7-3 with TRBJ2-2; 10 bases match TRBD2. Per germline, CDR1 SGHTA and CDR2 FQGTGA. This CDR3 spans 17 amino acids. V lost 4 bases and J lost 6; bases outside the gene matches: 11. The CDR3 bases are TGTGCCAGCAGCTCCTCCCTTGCGAGCGGGGGGGCCGGGGAGCTGTTTTTT. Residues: CASSSSLASGGAGELFF.